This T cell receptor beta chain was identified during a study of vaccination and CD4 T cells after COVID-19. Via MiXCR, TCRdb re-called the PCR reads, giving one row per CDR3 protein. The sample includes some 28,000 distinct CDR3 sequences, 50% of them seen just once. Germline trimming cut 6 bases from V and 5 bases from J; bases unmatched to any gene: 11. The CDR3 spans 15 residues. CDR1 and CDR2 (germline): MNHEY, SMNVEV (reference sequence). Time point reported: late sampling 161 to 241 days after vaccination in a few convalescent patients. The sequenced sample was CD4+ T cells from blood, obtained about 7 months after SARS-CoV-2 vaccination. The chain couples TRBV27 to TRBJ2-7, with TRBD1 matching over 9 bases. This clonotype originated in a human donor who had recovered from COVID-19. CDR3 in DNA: TGTGCCAGCAGACCAGACCGGGACAGGGTTGACGAGCAGTACTTC. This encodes CASRPDRDRVDEQYF.